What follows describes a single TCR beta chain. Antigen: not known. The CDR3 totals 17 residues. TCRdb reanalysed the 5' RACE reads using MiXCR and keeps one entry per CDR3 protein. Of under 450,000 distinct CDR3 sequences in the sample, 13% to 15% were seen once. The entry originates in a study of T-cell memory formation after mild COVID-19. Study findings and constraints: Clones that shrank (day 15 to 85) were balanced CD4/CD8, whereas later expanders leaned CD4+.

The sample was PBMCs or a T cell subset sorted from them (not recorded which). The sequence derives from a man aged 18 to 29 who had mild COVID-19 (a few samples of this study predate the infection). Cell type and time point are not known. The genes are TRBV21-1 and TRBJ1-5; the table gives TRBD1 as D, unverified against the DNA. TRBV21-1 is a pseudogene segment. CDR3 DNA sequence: TGTGCCAGCAGACCCGGGAACCCAAAGTATAGCAATCAGCCCCAGCATTTT. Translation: CASRPGNPKYSNQPQHF.